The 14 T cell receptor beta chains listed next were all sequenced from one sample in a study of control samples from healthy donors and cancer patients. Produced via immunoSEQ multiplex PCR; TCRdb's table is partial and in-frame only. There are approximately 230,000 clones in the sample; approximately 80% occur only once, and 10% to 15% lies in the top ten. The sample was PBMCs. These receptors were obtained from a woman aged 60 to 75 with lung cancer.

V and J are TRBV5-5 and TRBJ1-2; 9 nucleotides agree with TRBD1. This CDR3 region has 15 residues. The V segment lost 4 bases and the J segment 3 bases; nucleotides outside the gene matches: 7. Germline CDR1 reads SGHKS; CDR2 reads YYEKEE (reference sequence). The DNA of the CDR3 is TGTGCCAGCAGCGTAACAGGGGGCGCGCACTATGGCTACACCTTC. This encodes CASSVTGGAHYGYTF. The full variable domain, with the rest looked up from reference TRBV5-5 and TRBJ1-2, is DAGVTQSPTHLIKTRGQQVTLRCSPISGHKSVSWYQQVLGQGPQFIFQYYEKEERGRGNFPDRFSARQFPNYSSELNVNALLLGDSALYLCASSVTGGAHYGYTFGSGTRLTVV.

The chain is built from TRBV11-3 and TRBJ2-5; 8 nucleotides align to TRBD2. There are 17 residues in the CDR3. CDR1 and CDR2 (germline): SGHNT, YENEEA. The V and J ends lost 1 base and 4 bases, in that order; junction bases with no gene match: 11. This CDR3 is CASSLGLRAGVGETQYF. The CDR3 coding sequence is TGTGCCAGCAGCTTAGGTCTCAGAGCGGGAGTGGGAGAGACCCAGTACTTC.

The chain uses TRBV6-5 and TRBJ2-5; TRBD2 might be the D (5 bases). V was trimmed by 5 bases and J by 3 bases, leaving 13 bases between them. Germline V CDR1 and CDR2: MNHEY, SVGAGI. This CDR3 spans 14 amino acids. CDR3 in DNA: TGTGCCAGCAGTCGGACTGTGACGAAAGAGACCCAGTACTTC. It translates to CASSRTVTKETQYF.

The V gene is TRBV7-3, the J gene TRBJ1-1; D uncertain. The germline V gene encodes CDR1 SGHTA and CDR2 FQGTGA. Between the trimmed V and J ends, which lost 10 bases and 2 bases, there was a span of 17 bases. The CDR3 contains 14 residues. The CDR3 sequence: CATRPMGGNTEAFF. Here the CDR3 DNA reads TGTGCCACCCGGCCGATGGGCGGAAACACTGAAGCTTTCTTT.

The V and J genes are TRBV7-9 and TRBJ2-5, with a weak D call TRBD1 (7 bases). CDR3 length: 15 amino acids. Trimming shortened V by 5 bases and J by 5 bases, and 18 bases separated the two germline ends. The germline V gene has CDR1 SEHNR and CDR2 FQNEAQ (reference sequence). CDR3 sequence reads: CASSAGGPSAETQYF. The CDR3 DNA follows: TGTGCCAGCAGCGCAGGGGGGCCCTCCGCGGAGACCCAGTACTTC.

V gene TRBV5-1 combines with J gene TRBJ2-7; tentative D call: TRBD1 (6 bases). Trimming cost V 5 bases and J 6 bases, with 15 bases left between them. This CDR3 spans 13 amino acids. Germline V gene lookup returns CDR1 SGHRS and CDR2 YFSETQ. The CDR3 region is CASSSTGRLEQYF. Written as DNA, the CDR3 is TGCGCCAGCAGTTCGACAGGACGACTCGAGCAGTACTTC.

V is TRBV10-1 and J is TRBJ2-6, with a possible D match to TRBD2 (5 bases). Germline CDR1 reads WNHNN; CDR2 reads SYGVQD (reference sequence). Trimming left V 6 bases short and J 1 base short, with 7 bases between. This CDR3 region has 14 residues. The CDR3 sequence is CASSPGSGANVLTF. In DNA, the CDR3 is TGCGCCAGCAGCCCGGGGTCTGGGGCCAACGTCCTGACTTTC.

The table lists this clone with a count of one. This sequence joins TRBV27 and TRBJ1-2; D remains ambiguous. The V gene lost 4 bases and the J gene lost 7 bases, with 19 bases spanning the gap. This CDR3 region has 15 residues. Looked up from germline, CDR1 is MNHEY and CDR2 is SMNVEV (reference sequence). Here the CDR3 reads CASSYREGRVAGYTF. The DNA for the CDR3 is TGTGCCAGCAGTTATAGGGAGGGAAGAGTCGCTGGCTACACCTTC.

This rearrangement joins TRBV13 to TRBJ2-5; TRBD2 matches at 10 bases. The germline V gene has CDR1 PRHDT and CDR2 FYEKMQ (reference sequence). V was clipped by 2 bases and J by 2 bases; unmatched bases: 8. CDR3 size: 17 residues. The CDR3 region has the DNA TGTGCCAGCAGCTTACGTCTAGCGGGAGCAGGGCAAGAGACCCAGTACTTC. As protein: CASSLRLAGAGQETQYF.

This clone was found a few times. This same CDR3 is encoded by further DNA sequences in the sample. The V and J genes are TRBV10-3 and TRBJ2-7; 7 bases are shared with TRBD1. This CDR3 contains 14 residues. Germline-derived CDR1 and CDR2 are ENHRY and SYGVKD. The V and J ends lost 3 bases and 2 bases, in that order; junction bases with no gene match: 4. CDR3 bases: TGTGCCATCAGTGACGGGCAGGGGGCCTACGAGCAGTACTTC. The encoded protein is CAISDGQGAYEQYF.

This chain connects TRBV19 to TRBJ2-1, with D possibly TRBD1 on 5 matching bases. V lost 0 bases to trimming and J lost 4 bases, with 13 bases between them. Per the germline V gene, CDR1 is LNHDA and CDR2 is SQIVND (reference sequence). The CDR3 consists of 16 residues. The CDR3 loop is CASSIDVSDTYNEQFF. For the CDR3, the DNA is TGTGCCAGTAGTATAGACGTTTCGGACACTTACAATGAGCAGTTCTTC.

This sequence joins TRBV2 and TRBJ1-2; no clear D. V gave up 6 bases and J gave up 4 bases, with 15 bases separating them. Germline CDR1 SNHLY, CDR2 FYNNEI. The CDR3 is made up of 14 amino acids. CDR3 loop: CASSDGGRSYGYTF. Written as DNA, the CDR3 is TGTGCCAGCAGCGACGGAGGCAGAAGCTATGGCTACACCTTC.

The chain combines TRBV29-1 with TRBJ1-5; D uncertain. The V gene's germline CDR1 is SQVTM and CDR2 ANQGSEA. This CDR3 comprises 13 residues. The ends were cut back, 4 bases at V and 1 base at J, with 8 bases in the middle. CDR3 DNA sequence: TGCAGCGTTGTCGTGGAGAGCAATCAGCCCCAGCATTTT. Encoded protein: CSVVVESNQPQHF. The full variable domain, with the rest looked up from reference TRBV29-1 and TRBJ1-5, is SAVISQKPSRDICQRGTSLTIQCQVDSQVTMMFWYRQQPGQSLTLIATANQGSEATYESGFVIDKFPISRPNLTFSTLTVSNMSPEDSSIYLCSVVVESNQPQHFGDGTRLSIL.

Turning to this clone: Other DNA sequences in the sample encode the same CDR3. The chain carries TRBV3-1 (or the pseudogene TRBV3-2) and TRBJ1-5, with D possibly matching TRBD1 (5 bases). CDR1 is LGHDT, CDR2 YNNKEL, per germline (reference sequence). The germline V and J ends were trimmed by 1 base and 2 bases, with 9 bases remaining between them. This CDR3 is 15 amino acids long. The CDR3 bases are TGTGCCAGCAGCCAAGGTCAGGGTGGCAATCAGCCCCAGCATTTT. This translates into CASSQGQGGNQPQHF.